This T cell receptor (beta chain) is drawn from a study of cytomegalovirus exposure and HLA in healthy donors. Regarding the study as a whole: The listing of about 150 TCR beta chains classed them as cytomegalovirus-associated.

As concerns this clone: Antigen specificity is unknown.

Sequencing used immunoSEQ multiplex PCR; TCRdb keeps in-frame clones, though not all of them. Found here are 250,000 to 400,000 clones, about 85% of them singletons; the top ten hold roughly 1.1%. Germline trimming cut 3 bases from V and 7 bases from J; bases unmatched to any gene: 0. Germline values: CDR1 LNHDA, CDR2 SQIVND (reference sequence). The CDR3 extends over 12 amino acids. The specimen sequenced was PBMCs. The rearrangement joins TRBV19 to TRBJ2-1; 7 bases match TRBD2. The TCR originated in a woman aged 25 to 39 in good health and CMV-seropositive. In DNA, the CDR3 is TGTGCCAGTAGTATGGGGGGGAATGAGCAGTTCTTC. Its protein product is CASSMGGNEQFF.